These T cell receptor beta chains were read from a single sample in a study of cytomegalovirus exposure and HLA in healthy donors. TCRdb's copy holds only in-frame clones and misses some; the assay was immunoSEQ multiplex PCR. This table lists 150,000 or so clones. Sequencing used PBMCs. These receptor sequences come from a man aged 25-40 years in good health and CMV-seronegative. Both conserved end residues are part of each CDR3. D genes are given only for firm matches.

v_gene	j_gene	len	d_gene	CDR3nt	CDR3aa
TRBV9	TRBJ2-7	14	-	TGTGCCAGCAGCGTAGTGGGGGACACTAACGAGCAGTACTTC	CASSVVGDTNEQYF
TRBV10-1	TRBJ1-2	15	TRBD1	TGCGCCAGCAGTGAGGACAGGGATGGCGACTATGGCTACACCTTC	CASSEDRDGDYGYTF
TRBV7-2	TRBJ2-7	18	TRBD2	TGTGCCAGCAGCTTAGGGTTCGTGGGACTAGGTGAGACCTACGAGCAGTACTTC	CASSLGFVGLGETYEQYF
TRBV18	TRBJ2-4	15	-	TGTGCCAGCTCACTGGACAGACTAGCCAAAAACATTCAGTACTTC	CASSLDRLAKNIQYF
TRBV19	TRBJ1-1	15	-	TGTGCCAGTAGTATAGTGGCCGAGAGGGACACTGAAGCTTTCTTT	CASSIVAERDTEAFF
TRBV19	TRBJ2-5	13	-	TGTGCCAGTAGTATTCGGGAACAAGAGACCCAGTACTTC	CASSIREQETQYF
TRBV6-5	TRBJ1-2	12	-	TGTGCCAGTGGGCGCGACAGCTATGGCTACACCTTC	CASGRDSYGYTF
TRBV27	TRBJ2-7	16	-	TGTGCCAGCAGTTTATCGGTGGGTTCGGGTTTCTACGAGCAGTACTTC	CASSLSVGSGFYEQYF
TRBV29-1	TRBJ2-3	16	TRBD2	TGCAGCGTTCTCCCCATTTTCGGGGGGAGCACAGATACGCAGTATTTT	CSVLPIFGGSTDTQYF
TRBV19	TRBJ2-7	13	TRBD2	TGTGCCAGTAAAAAGCGGGGCACTTACGAGCAGTACTTC	CASKKRGTYEQYF
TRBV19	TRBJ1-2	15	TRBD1	TGTGCCAGTAGTGACCGGGACAGGGGAAGTTATGGCTACACCTTC	CASSDRDRGSYGYTF
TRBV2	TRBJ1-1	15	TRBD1	TGTGCCAGCAGGGCTTGGACAGGGGTGAACACTGAAGCTTTCTTT	CASRAWTGVNTEAFF
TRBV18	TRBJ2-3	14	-	TGTGCCAGCTCACCACCCTCGGGAGCAGATACGCAGTATTTT	CASSPPSGADTQYF
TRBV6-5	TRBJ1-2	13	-	TGTGCCAGCAGTTTAGGAGGGCTTGATGGCTACACCTTC	CASSLGGLDGYTF
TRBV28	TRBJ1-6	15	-	TGTGCCAGCAAAGAAGTGACCCAGGTCAGCTCACCCCTCCACTTT	CASKEVTQVSSPLHF
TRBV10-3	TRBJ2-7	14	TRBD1	TGTGCCATCAGTGAGGGGACAGGATCATACGAGCAGTACTTC	CAISEGTGSYEQYF
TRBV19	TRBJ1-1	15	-	TGTGCCAGTAGATCGTTAATCGGAGGCCACACTGAAGCTTTCTTT	CASRSLIGGHTEAFF
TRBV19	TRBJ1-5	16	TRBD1	TGTGCCAGTAGCCCTCAGGGACAGGGGATGGGCCAGCCCCAGCATTTT	CASSPQGQGMGQPQHF
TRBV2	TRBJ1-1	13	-	TGTGCCAACCACAGGGACCAGAACACTGAAGCTTTCTTT	CANHRDQNTEAFF
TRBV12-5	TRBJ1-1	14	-	TGTGCTAGTGGTTTACCGATAAAGAGCACTGAAGCTTTCTTT	CASGLPIKSTEAFF
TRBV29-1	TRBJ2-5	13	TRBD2	TGCAGCGTTGAACTAGCGGGGACCCTCACGCAGTACTTC	CSVELAGTLTQYF
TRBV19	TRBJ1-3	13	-	TGTGCCAGTAAGAAGACAGTAGGAAACACCATATATTTT	CASKKTVGNTIYF
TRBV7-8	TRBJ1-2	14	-	TGTGCCAGCAGCGAACAGGGAGGGCTCTATGGCTACACCTTC	CASSEQGGLYGYTF
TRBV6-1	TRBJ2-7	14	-	TGTGCCAGCAGTGAATTAGGCCAGGGAGGCGAGCAGTACTTC	CASSELGQGGEQYF
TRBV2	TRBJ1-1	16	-	TGTGCCAGCAGTGAGTACCTAAGAAAAGAGAACACTGAAGCTTTCTTT	CASSEYLRKENTEAFF
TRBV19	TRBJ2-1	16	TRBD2	TGTGCCAGTAGTACCGGGACTAGCGGGACCTACAATGAGCAGTTCTTC	CASSTGTSGTYNEQFF
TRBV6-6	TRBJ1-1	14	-	TGTGCCAGCAGTTATCTAAGACAGAACACTGAAGCTTTCTTT	CASSYLRQNTEAFF
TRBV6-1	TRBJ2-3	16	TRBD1	TGTGCCAGCAGTGACCTCGACAGGGCTAGCACAGATACGCAGTATTTT	CASSDLDRASTDTQYF
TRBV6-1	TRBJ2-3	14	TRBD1	TGTGCCAGCAACCGGGGACAGGGCACAGATACGCAGTATTTT	CASNRGQGTDTQYF
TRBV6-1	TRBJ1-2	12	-	TGTGCCAGCAGTGAGGCAGACTATGGCTACACCTTC	CASSEADYGYTF
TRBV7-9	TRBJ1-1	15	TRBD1	TGTGCCAGCAGCGGCCGGGACAGGGTACACACTGAAGCTTTCTTT	CASSGRDRVHTEAFF
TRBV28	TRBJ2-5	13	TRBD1	TGTGCCAGCAGGAGACAGGGGCAAGAGACCCAGTACTTC	CASRRQGQETQYF
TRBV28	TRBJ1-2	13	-	TGTGCCAGCAGTGGGAGGGGAAGCTATGGCTACACCTTC	CASSGRGSYGYTF
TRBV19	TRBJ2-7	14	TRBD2	TGTGCCAGTACCGGACTAGCCGGACCCTACGAGCAGTACTTC	CASTGLAGPYEQYF
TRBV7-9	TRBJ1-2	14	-	TGTGCCAGCAGCTCGCCCTCTGGGGAGCGCGGCTACACCTTC	CASSSPSGERGYTF
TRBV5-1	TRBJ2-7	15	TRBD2	TGCGCCAGCAGTTTCGCGGGAGCAGTCGTCTACGAGCAGTACTTC	CASSFAGAVVYEQYF
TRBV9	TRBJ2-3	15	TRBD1	TGTGCCAGCAGCGTACTTGACAGGGCCACAGATACGCAGTATTTT	CASSVLDRATDTQYF
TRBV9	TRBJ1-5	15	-	TGTGCCAGCAGCGTAGGAGTTGGGGGGATTCAGCCCCAGCATTTT	CASSVGVGGIQPQHF
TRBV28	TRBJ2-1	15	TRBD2	TGTGCCAGCAGTTCCCCCGGGACTAGGTCAGATGAGCAGTTCTTC	CASSSPGTRSDEQFF
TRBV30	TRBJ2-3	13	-	TGTGCCTGGACAAACGGGAACACAGATACGCAGTATTTT	CAWTNGNTDTQYF
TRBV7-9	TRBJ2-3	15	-	TGTGCCAGCAGTACTAGCCGAAGGTCCACAGATACGCAGTATTTT	CASSTSRRSTDTQYF
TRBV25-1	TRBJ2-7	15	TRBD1	TGTGCCAGCAGTGACTGGACAGGGACCTCCTACGAGCAGTACTTC	CASSDWTGTSYEQYF
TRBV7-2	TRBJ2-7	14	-	TGTGCCAGCAGACAGGACCCGAGCTCCTACGAGCAGTACTTC	CASRQDPSSYEQYF
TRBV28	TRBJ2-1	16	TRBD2	TGTGCCAGCAAATTAGCGGGAGGCCGACCCTACAATGAGCAGTTCTTC	CASKLAGGRPYNEQFF
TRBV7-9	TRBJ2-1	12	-	TGTGCCAGCAGCCCACAGGGTAATGAGCAGTTCTTC	CASSPQGNEQFF
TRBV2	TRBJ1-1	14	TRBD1	TGTGCCAGCAGTGAGTTTAGAACAGGGGGTGAAGCTTTCTTT	CASSEFRTGGEAFF
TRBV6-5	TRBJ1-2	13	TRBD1	TGTGCCAGCAGGACAGGACAGGTTAATGGCTACACCTTC	CASRTGQVNGYTF
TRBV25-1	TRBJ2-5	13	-	TGTGCCAGCAGTGAGTCGGGAGATGAGACCCAGTACTTC	CASSESGDETQYF
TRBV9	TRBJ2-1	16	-	TGTGCCAGCAGCGCACGAGCGGGACACCTTCACAATGAGCAGTTCTTC	CASSARAGHLHNEQFF
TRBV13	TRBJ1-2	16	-	TGTGCCAGCAGCTTAGAAAGCGGGAATGGAATCTATGGCTACACCTTC	CASSLESGNGIYGYTF
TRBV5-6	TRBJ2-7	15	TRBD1	TGTGCCAGCAGCGGTTCACAGGGGTTGGCCTACGAGCAGTACTTC	CASSGSQGLAYEQYF
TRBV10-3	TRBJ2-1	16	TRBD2	TGTGCCAGCGGGACTAGCGGGAAAGGGGATTACAATGAGCAGTTCTTC	CASGTSGKGDYNEQFF
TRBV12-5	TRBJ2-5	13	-	TGTGCTAGTGGTTTGGGGGCGGGGGAGACCCAGTACTTC	CASGLGAGETQYF
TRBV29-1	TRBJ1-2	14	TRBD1	TGCAGCGCCGTCACAGGGGGCGCCTACTATGGCTACACCTTC	CSAVTGGAYYGYTF
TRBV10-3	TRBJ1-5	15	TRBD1	TGTGCCATCAGTGCTCAGGGGGGTTCCAATCAGCCCCAGCATTTT	CAISAQGGSNQPQHF
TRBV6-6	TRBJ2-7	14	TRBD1	TGTGCCAGCAGTTACATGACAGGGTGGTTCGAGCAGTACTTC	CASSYMTGWFEQYF
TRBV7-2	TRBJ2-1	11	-	TGTGCCAGCAGCTTAGTAGATGAGCAGTTCTTC	CASSLVDEQFF
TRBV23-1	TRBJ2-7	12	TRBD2	TGCGCCAGCAGTCACTCGGGGGGGGAGCAGTACTTC	CASSHSGGEQYF
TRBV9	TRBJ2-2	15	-	TGTGCCAGCAGCCCGGGACTTATGAACACCGGGGAGCTGTTTTTT	CASSPGLMNTGELFF
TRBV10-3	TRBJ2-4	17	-	TGTGCCATCAGTGAGAGGGGTCAGGGCCTAGCCAAAAACATTCAGTACTTC	CAISERGQGLAKNIQYF